This T cell receptor (beta chain) was identified during a study of T-cell reconstitution after alpha-beta-depleted transplantation in children listed by TCRdb under 2016. About the full investigation: Using TCR repertoire profiling, the study followed T-cell immune reconstitution in a quantitative way in children after TCRalphabeta/CD19-depleted allogeneic hematopoietic cell transplantation.

Receptor amplification or capture employed PCR. The reads were generated on an Illumina HiSeq 2500. Molecular barcoding was employed in the preparation of TCR libraries, with unique molecular identifiers being used to normalize TCRbeta repertoire quantification. TCRdb reanalyzed the raw reads on its own, using fastp at Q25 for trimming and MiXCR for clone calling, and kept in-frame beta chains. Each record represents a unique CDR3 protein, reported with the most common genes and DNA among its rows. Counted in this sample were approximately 490,000 distinct CDR3 sequences; around an eighth of them appeared once. The top ten constitute around 6.1% of the sample. Trimmed from V: 5 bases; trimmed from J: 2 bases; junction bases lacking a gene match: 5. From the cysteine through the phenylalanine, the CDR3 covers 14 amino acids. Just the 42-base CDR3 DNA is kept, in frame starting at base 1. CDR1 DFQATT and CDR2 SNEGSKA are derived from the germline V gene (reference sequence).

The sample holds a few counts of this clonotype. The antigen it recognizes is unknown. Base qualities are not recorded, but no much larger clone differs from it by a single base. This specimen was PBMCs from the stem cell graft donor, taken from the stem cell graft. This receptor chain uses TRBV20-1 and TRBJ2-5, and 10 junction bases match TRBD2. This TCR derives from a human donor who donated a stem cell graft to a child with combined immunodeficiency. The sequenced DNA is TGCAGTGCTCGAGCGGGAGGGCAGCAAGAGACCCAGTACTTC. Its protein is CSARAGGQQETQYF.